Below, 11 T cell receptor beta chains from the same sample are listed, as sequenced in a study of cytomegalovirus exposure and HLA in healthy donors. The PCR had 60 Vbeta and 13 Jbeta primers. Profiling relied on immunoSEQ multiplex PCR, and the TCRdb table lists in-frame clones only, not all of them. In the table there are some 56,000 clones, roughly 80% of which are singletons. Sequencing was carried out using PBMCs. These receptors were taken from a human donor in good health.

J is TRBJ1-3 and V is TRBV6-1, with D uncertain. There are 13 residues in the CDR3. V dropped 7 bases and J dropped 4 bases, with 11 bases sitting between them. Germline lookup yields CDR1 MNHNS and CDR2 SASEGT. CDR3 amino acids: CASNEGRGNTIYF. CDR3 DNA: TGTGCCAGCAACGAGGGCAGGGGAAACACCATATATTTT.

The chain combines TRBV4-3 with TRBJ2-1; TRBD2 aligns across 7 bases. V lost 1 base and J lost 6; bases outside the gene matches: 3. The CDR3 totals 14 residues. CDR1 is LGHNA and CDR2 is YSLEER in the germline V gene. CDR3 in amino acids: CASSQGTSSNEQFF. DNA of the CDR3: TGCGCCAGCAGCCAAGGGACTAGTTCCAATGAGCAGTTCTTC.

The rearrangement links TRBV11-2 to TRBJ2-3, with 11 nucleotides matching TRBD1. Trimming cost V 1 base and J 1 base; bases outside gene matches: 10. The CDR3 loop spans 19 amino acids. Germline CDR1 reads SGHAT; CDR2 reads FQNNGV. CDR3 coding DNA: TGTGCCAGCAGCTTAGTCTCAAGGACAGGGGGCTTTCGCACAGATACGCAGTATTTT. Protein: CASSLVSRTGGFRTDTQYF.

The rearrangement links TRBV7-9 to TRBJ1-5, with D possibly matching TRBD1 (6 bases). The CDR3 covers 13 residues. In germline, CDR1 is SEHNR, CDR2 FQNEAQ (reference sequence). V lost 5 bases to trimming and J lost 7 bases, with 12 bases between them. The CDR3 is CASSPQGSQPQHF. CDR3 nucleotide sequence: TGTGCCAGCAGCCCCCAGGGGTCGCAGCCCCAGCATTTT.

The chain links TRBV29-1 to TRBJ2-1; the match to TRBD2 covers 7 bases. Trimming at V came to 7 bases and at J to 5 bases, leaving 5 bases not matched to a gene. CDR1 and CDR2 (germline): SQVTM, ANQGSEA. The CDR3 totals 12 residues. CDR3 amino acids: CSGDYSHNEQFF. In DNA, the CDR3 is TGCAGCGGGGACTATTCTCACAATGAGCAGTTCTTC.

This chain links TRBV11-2 with TRBJ1-2, with TRBD1 matching 7 bases. The germline V gene has CDR1 SGHAT and CDR2 FQNNGV. The CDR3 is 15 amino acids. The V segment lost 6 bases and the J segment 7 bases; nucleotides outside the gene matches: 14. CDR3 DNA: TGTGCCAGCAGACCCGGAGGGGGCTTGTACGTTGGCTACACCTTC. Translated: CASRPGGGLYVGYTF.

In its sample, this clone was seen a few times. This chain joins TRBV4-3 and TRBJ2-3, with 8 bases that match TRBD2. Trimming at V came to 2 bases and at J to 1 base, leaving 2 bases not matched to a gene. The CDR3 has 15 amino acids. In germline, CDR1 is LGHNA, CDR2 YSLEER. The chain's CDR3 is CASSQYGGGTDTQYF. The CDR3 coding sequence is TGCGCCAGCAGCCAATACGGGGGGGGCACAGATACGCAGTATTTT.

The rearrangement uses TRBV10-1 and TRBJ2-1; 13 nucleotides match TRBD2. Germline loops: CDR1 WNHNN, CDR2 SYGVQD (reference sequence). V dropped 3 bases and J dropped 8; count of bases not matched to a gene: 10. The CDR3 is 17 amino acids. This chain's CDR3 is CASSDRGLAGKFDEQFF. The CDR3 DNA reads TGCGCCAGCAGTGATAGGGGACTAGCGGGAAAGTTTGATGAGCAGTTCTTC.

The chain has TRBV20-1 and TRBJ1-1; D is unclear. There are 11 residues in the CDR3. Trimming shortened V by 0 bases and J by 4 bases, and 3 bases separated the two germline ends. Germline lookup yields CDR1 DFQATT and CDR2 SNEGSKA (reference sequence). CDR3: CSARESTEAFF. CDR3 bases: TGCAGTGCTAGAGAGAGCACTGAAGCTTTCTTT.

This chain connects TRBV19 to TRBJ1-1; D is undetermined. The CDR3 is made up of 13 amino acids. Per the germline V gene, CDR1 is LNHDA and CDR2 is SQIVND (reference sequence). Trimming cost V 1 base and J 7 bases, with 10 bases left between them. CDR3 loop: CASSIGASVEAFF. The CDR3 bases are TGTGCCAGTAGTATAGGAGCTTCGGTTGAAGCTTTCTTT.

The V and J genes are TRBV7-9 and TRBJ2-1, with 9 bases identical to TRBD2. The ends lost 1 base at V and 5 bases at J; junction bases unmatched: 6. The CDR3 covers 16 residues. CDR1 is SEHNR, CDR2 FQNEAQ, per germline (reference sequence). CDR3 sequence: CASSLGGRGGNNEQFF. CDR3 in DNA: TGTGCCAGCAGCTTAGGCGGGCGGGGGGGGAACAATGAGCAGTTCTTC.